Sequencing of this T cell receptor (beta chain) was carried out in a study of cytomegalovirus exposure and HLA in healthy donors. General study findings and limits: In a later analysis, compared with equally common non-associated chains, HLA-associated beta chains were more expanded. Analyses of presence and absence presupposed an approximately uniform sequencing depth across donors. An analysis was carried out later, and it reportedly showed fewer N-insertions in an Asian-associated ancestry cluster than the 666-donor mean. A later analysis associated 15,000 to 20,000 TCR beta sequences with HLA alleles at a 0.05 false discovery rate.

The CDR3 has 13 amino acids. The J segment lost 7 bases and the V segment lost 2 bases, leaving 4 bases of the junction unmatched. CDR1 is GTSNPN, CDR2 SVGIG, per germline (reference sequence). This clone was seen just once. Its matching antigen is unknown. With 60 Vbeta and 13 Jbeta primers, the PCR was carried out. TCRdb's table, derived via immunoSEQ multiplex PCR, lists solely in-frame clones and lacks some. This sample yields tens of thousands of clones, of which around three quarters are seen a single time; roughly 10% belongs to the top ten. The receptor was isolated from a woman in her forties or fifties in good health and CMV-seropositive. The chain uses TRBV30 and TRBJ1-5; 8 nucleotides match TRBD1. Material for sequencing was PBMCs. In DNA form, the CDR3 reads TGTGCCTGGAGTACAGGGGGTGAACAGCCCCAGCATTTT. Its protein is CAWSTGGEQPQHF.